This T cell receptor beta chain was recovered during a study of T cell repertoires in cytomegalovirus infection. About the study: Indicated by public TCR beta signatures were CMV infection and matching HLA type.

TCRdb recomputed calls from the reads with MiXCR, one row per CDR3 protein. This table holds around 300,000 distinct CDR3 sequences, 20% to 30% found once. This clonotype was detected ten times or more. As yet, its antigen is unknown. Study-level points and caveats: CMV-specific TCR beta clonotypes restricted by HLA-C dominated the ex vivo response. Carriers of CMV and the relevant HLA type were discriminated by public TCR beta frequency.

This sequence originates from a human donor in good health (CMV status not recorded). Some clones in this sample may be carry-over from other donors' samples. Sequenced: PBMCs.

The CDR3 DNA sequence: TGTGCCAGCAGCTCAAGGGCGGGGGGAGATACGCAGTATTTT. Protein: CASSSRAGGDTQYF. The gene calls are TRBV7-3 and TRBJ2-3, with 8 positions matching TRBD2. Germline CDR1 and CDR2: SGHTA and FQGTGA. There are 14 residues in the CDR3. Trimming took 4 bases from V and 5 from J; bases not matched to a gene: 5.